Shown below are 14 T cell receptor beta chains from a single sample sequenced in a study of technical replicates of blood from several donors. Generated by immunoSEQ multiplex PCR, the TCRdb table keeps only in-frame clones and is missing some. The sample lists some 77,000 clones; approximately 83% were seen once. Sequencing was performed on PBMCs. The receptors stem from a human donor in good health. Some clones in this sample may be carry-over from other donors' samples.

The chain recombines TRBV5-1 with TRBJ2-1; a weak D match, TRBD2 (6 bases). The germline gives CDR1 SGHRS, CDR2 YFSETQ. This CDR3 comprises 17 residues. Trimming stripped 0 bases from V and 0 bases from J, with 13 bases between. CDR3 residues: CASSLAVADSSYNEQFF. CDR3 DNA sequence: TGCGCCAGCAGCTTGGCTGTAGCGGATAGCTCCTACAATGAGCAGTTCTTC.

The J gene is TRBJ1-3, the V gene TRBV29-1; 7 bases are a match to TRBD1. J was trimmed by 8 bases and V by 4 bases; bases with no gene match: 11. CDR1 is SQVTM, CDR2 ANQGSEA, per germline. The CDR3 consists of 14 residues. The CDR3 is CSVGGERQGDTIYF. CDR3 sequence (DNA): TGCAGCGTTGGTGGTGAACGGCAGGGGGACACCATATATTTT.

This clone was picked up one time. The CDR3 loop is CASSLVGSNNEKLFF. Here the CDR3 DNA reads TGCGCCAGCAGCTTGGTAGGGAGTAATAATGAAAAACTGTTTTTT. The chain carries TRBV5-1 and TRBJ1-4; D gene ambiguous. V lost 0 bases, J lost 4 bases, and 10 bases lay in between. The CDR3 is made up of 15 amino acids. Germline V gene lookup returns CDR1 SGHRS and CDR2 YFSETQ.

This chain uses TRBV2 with TRBJ2-1; D ambiguous. CDR1 SNHLY and CDR2 FYNNEI come from the germline V gene. Trimming cost V 5 bases and J 3 bases, with 5 bases left between them. This CDR3 has 12 residues. The CDR3 bases are TGTGCCAGCAGTATAGACTACAATGAGCAGTTCTTC. Protein sequence: CASSIDYNEQFF.

This clone was seen a handful of times. A junction boundary mismatches the germline segment, possibly from a read error. This chain links TRBV5-1 with TRBJ2-1; D might be TRBD2 (6 bases). CDR1 is SGHRS, CDR2 YFSETQ, per germline. The CDR3 is made up of 14 amino acids. The CDR3 region has the DNA TGTGCCAGCAGCCCTGGACTACCCAACGATGAGCAGTTCTTC. Translation gives CASSPGLPNDEQFF.

The chain joins TRBV28 to TRBJ2-7, with 9 bases matching TRBD1. The germline CDR1 and CDR2 sequences are MDHEN and SYDVKM. V lost 5 bases to trimming and J lost 5 bases; unmatched junction nucleotides: 7. The CDR3 is 14 amino acids. In nucleotides, the CDR3 is TGTGCCAGCAGTGAACAGGGGGCGCTTGACGAGCAGTACTTC. Amino acids: CASSEQGALDEQYF.

The chain is built from TRBV4-1 and TRBJ2-7; TRBD1 matches 9 bases. The CDR3 length is 15 residues. Trimming removed 3 bases from V and 0 bases from J; junction bases left unmatched: 3. Germline loops: CDR1 MGHRA, CDR2 YSYEKL. The CDR3 reads CASSHPGQGSYEQYF. CDR3 nucleotide sequence: TGCGCCAGCAGCCACCCGGGACAGGGCTCCTACGAGCAGTACTTC.

With respect to this clone: Other DNA sequences of this sample code for an identical CDR3. The V and J genes are TRBV7-7 and TRBJ2-1, with 7 bases fitting TRBD1. CDR1 is SSHAT, CDR2 FNYEAQ, per germline (reference sequence). Losses at the gene ends were 5 bases for V and 4 bases for J; bases not matched to a gene: 2. The CDR3 has 13 amino acids. CDR3 bases: TGTGCCAGCAGCCCGGGACAGTACAATGAGCAGTTCTTC. Its translation: CASSPGQYNEQFF.

This chain's CDR3 is CASSLYLAGRYNEQFF. CDR3 coding DNA: TGCGCCAGCAGCCTCTATCTAGCGGGAAGGTACAATGAGCAGTTCTTC. The rearrangement links TRBV5-1 to TRBJ2-1; 9 bases match TRBD2. V dropped 4 bases and J dropped 4; count of bases not matched to a gene: 9. The CDR3 length is 16 residues. CDR1 and CDR2 (germline): SGHRS, YFSETQ.

This clone appeared a single time. This chain's CDR3 is CASSKETGDGEQYF. The CDR3 region has the DNA TGCGCCAGCAGCAAAGAGACAGGGGACGGCGAGCAGTACTTC. V usage is TRBV5-1 and J usage is TRBJ2-7; 8 nucleotides line up with TRBD1. The germline V gene encodes CDR1 SGHRS and CDR2 YFSETQ. This CDR3 is built from 14 residues. V shed 4 bases, J shed 6 bases, and the junction held 9 bases outside the gene matches. The whole variable domain, remainder taken from reference TRBV5-1 and TRBJ2-7, is KAGVTQTPRYLIKTRGQQVTLSCSPISGHRSVSWYQQTPGQGLQFLFEYFSETQRNKGNFPGRFSGRQFSNSRSEMNVSTLELGDSALYLCASSKETGDGEQYFGPGTRLTVT.

The chain employs TRBV18 and TRBJ2-1, with 8 bases aligning to TRBD2. This CDR3 comprises 15 residues. The V and J ends lost 3 bases and 8 bases, in that order; junction bases with no gene match: 9. CDR1 KGHSH and CDR2 LQKENI come from the germline V gene. Here the CDR3 reads CASSPRGTSGDEQFF. CDR3 sequence (DNA): TGTGCCAGCTCACCGAGGGGGACTAGTGGGGATGAGCAGTTCTTC. The full variable domain, in which reference TRBV18 and TRBJ2-1 provide the parts outside the CDR3, is NAGVMQNPRHLVRRRGQEARLRCSPMKGHSHVYWYRQLPEEGLKFMVYLQKENIIDESGMPKERFSAEFPKEGPSILRIQQVVRGDSAAYFCASSPRGTSGDEQFFGPGTRLTVL.

The J gene is TRBJ2-2, the V gene TRBV6-5; TRBD1 matches at 8 bases. There are 15 residues in the CDR3. Trimming removed 7 bases from V and 6 bases from J; junction bases left unmatched: 10. Germline loops: CDR1 MNHEY, CDR2 SVGAGI. CDR3 bases: TGTGCCAGCAAACCATCCAGGGGGCGGGCCGGGGAGCTGTTTTTT. As protein: CASKPSRGRAGELFF.

V and J are TRBV11-1 and TRBJ1-1; D gene ambiguous. The length of the CDR3 is 13 residues. From germline, CDR1 is SGHAT and CDR2 FQDESV (reference sequence). V dropped 5 bases and J dropped 2 bases, with 9 bases sitting between them. CDR3 residues: CASSRGANTEAFF. In nucleotides, the CDR3 is TGTGCCAGCAGCCGGGGAGCAAACACTGAAGCTTTCTTT.

The DNA for the CDR3 is TGTGCCAGCAGCTCTACAGGGGGCCGATCACCCCTCCACTTT. Residues: CASSSTGGRSPLHF. V is TRBV13 and J is TRBJ1-6; 9 nucleotides line up with TRBD1. V was pared by 4 bases and J by 10 bases, with 5 bases of the junction left unmatched. The CDR3 consists of 14 residues. In germline, CDR1 is PRHDT, CDR2 FYEKMQ (reference sequence).